This T cell receptor (beta chain) was sequenced in a study of blood T cell repertoires in COVID-19. The wider study: Both acute and convalescent COVID-19 samples were obtained from the United States, Italy and Spain. Sources were T cells, B-cell-depleted T cells, or PBMCs; the material itself was cDNA or gDNA.

Original analysis: Amplification from reference gene primers served as the basis for estimated nucleated cell counts. Profiling relied on immunoSEQ multiplex PCR, and the TCRdb table lists in-frame clones only, not all of them. That table supplies the V and J calls and clone size; D and trimming were determined from the DNA. The sample contains about 80,000 clones, 91% of which appear only once. The CDR3 consists of 18 residues. Trimming cost V 4 bases and J 4 bases; bases outside gene matches: 17. Per germline, CDR1 SGHVS and CDR2 FQNEAQ. This sequence originates from a woman aged 45-65 years in a cohort sampled during active COVID-19. V and J are TRBV7-8 and TRBJ1-1; TRBD1 aligns across 8 bases. Sequencing input: peripheral blood. The CDR3 protein is CASSSNLKTGEIVTEAFF. The CDR3 DNA follows: TGTGCCAGCAGCTCGAACCTCAAGACAGGGGAGATCGTCACTGAAGCTTTCTTT.